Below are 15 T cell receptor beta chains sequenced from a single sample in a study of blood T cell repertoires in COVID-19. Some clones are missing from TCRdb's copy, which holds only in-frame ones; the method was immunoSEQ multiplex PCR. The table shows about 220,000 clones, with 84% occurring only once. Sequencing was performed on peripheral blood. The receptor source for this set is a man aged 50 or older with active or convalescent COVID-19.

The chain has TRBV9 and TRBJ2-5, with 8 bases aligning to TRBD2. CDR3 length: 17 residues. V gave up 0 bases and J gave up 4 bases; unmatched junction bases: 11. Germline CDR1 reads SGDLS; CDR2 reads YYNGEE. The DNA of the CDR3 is TGTGCCAGCAGCGTAGCTGGGCGGGGGGCACCAGGAGAGACCCAGTACTTC. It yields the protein CASSVAGRGAPGETQYF.

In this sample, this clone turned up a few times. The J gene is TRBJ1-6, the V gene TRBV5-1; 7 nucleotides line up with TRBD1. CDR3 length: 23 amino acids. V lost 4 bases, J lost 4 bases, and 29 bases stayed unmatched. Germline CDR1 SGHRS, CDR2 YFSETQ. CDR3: CASSPRLSVGGQAPRFYNSPLHF. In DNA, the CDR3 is TGCGCCAGCAGCCCACGGTTATCGGTCGGCGGACAGGCACCAAGATTTTATAATTCACCCCTCCACTTT. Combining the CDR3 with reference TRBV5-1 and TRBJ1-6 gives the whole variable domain KAGVTQTPRYLIKTRGQQVTLSCSPISGHRSVSWYQQTPGQGLQFLFEYFSETQRNKGNFPGRFSGRQFSNSRSEMNVSTLELGDSALYLCASSPRLSVGGQAPRFYNSPLHFGNGTRLTVT.

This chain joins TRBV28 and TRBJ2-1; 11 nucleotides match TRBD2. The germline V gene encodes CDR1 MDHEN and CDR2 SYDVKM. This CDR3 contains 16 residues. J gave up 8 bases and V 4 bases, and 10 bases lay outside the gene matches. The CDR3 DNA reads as TGTGCCAGCAGTTCGAGACTAGCGGGATTTCCCGATGAGCAGTTCTTC. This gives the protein CASSSRLAGFPDEQFF.

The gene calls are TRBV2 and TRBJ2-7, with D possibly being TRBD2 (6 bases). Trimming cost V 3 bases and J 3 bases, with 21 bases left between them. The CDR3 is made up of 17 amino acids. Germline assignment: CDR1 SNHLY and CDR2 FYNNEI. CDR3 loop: CASSEQGGEIRFYEQYV. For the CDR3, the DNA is TGTGCCAGCAGTGAGCAGGGAGGTGAAATTCGGTTCTACGAGCAGTACGTC.

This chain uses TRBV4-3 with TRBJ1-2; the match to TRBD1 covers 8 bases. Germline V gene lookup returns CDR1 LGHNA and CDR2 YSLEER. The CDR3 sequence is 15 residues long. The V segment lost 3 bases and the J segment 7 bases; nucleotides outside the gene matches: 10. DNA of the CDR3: TGCGCCAGCAGCCAGACGGCAGGGGGCCGGGGTGGCTACACCTTC. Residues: CASSQTAGGRGGYTF.

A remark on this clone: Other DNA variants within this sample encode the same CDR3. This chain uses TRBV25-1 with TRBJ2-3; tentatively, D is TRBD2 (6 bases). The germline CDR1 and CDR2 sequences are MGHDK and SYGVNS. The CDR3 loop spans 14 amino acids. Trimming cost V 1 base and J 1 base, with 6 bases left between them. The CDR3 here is CASSESGGTDTQYF. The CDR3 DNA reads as TGTGCCAGCAGTGAATCGGGGGGCACAGATACGCAGTATTTT.

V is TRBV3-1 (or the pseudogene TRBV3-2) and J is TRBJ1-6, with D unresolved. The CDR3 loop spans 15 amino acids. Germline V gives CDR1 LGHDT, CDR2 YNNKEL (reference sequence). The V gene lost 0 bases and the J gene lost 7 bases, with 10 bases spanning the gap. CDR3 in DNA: TGTGCCAGCAGCCAAGATATGGCAGAAAATTCACCCCTCCACTTT. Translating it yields CASSQDMAENSPLHF.

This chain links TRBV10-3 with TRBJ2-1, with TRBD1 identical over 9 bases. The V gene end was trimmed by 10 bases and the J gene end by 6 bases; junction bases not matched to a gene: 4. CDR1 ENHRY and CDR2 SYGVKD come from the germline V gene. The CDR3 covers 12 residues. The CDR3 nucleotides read TGTGCCACCTGGACAGGGGTCAATGAGCAGTTCTTC. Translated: CATWTGVNEQFF.

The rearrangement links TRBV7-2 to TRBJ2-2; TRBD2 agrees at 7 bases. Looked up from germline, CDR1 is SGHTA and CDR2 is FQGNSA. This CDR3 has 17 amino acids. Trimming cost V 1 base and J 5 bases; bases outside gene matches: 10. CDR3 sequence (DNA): TGTGCCAGCAGCTTAGGGGTGGGAGGGGCCGCTACCGGGGAGCTGTTTTTT. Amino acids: CASSLGVGGAATGELFF.

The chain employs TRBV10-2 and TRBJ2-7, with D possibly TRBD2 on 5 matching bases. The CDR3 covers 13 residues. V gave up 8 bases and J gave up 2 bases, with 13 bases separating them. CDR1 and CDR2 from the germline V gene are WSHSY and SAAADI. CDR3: CASGNSATYEQYV. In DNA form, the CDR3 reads TGCGCCAGCGGTAATAGCGCTACCTACGAGCAGTACGTC.

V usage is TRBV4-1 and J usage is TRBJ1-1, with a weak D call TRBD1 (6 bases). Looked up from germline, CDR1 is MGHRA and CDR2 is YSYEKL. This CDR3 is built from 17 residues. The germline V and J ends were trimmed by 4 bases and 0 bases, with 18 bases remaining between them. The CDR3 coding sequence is TGCGCCAGCAGCCCGAAGACAGGCACCTTATTGAACACTGAAGCTTTCTTT. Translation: CASSPKTGTLLNTEAFF.

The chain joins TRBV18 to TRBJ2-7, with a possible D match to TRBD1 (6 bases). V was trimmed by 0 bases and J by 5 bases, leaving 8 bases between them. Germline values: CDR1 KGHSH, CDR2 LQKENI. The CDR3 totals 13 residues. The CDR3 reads CASSPPGQNEQYV. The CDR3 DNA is TGTGCCAGCTCACCACCAGGACAGAACGAGCAGTACGTC.

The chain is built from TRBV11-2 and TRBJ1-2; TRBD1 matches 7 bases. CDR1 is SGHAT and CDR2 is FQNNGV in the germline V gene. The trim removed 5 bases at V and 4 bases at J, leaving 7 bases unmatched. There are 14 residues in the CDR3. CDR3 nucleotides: TGTGCCAGCAGCCCGGGGACAGCCTTCTATGGCTACACCTTC. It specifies CASSPGTAFYGYTF.

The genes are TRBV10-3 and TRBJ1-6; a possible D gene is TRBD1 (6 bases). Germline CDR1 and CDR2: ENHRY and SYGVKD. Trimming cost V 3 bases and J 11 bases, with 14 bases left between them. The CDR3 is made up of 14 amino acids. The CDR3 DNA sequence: TGTGCCATCAGTGAAACAGGGAGGGAGACACCCCTCCACTTT. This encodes CAISETGRETPLHF.

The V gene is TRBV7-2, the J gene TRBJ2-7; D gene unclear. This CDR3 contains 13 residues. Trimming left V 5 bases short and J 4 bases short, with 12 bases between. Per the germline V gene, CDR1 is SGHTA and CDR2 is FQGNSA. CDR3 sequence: CASSVLRPYEQYF. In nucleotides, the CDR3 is TGTGCCAGCAGCGTTCTGAGGCCGTACGAGCAGTACTTC. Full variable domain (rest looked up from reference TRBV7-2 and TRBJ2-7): GAGVSQSPSNKVTEKGKDVELRCDPISGHTALYWYRQSLGQGLEFLIYFQGNSAPDKSGLPSDRFSAERTGGSVSTLTIQRTQQEDSAVYLCASSVLRPYEQYFGPGTRLTVT.